This TCR beta chain emerged from a study of T cells in localized non-small cell lung cancer. TCRdb keeps only in-frame clones here, not all; method: immunoSEQ multiplex PCR. The sample has 15,000 to 20,000 clones, roughly 82% seen once. Per germline, CDR1 MNHNY and CDR2 SVGAGI (reference sequence). Trimming removed 4 bases at V and 4 bases at J, with 7 bases between. The CDR3 length is 12 residues. This TCR came from a male donor at least 60 years old with stage I lung adenocarcinoma. Source: peripheral blood, taken before any cancer treatment. V and J are TRBV6-6 and TRBJ2-5; D gene uncertain. The CDR3 DNA reads as TGTGCCAGCAGTTTCTCCGGAGAGACCCAGTACTTC. Translating gives CASSFSGETQYF.